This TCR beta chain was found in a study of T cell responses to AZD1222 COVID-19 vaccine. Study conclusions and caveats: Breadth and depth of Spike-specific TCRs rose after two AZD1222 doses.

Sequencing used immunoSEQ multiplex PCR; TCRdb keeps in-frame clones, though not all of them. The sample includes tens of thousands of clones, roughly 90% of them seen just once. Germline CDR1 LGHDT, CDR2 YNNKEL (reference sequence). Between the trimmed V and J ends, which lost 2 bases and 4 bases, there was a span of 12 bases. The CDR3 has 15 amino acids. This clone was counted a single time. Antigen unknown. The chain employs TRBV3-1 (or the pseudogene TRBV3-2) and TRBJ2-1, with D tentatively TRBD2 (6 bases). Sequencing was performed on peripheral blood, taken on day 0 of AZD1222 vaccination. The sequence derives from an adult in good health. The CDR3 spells CASSQRAGLYNEQFF. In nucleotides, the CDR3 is TGTGCCAGCAGCCAACGGGCGGGGCTATACAATGAGCAGTTCTTC.